One and the same sample provided the 20 T cell receptor beta chains below, sequenced in a study of cytomegalovirus exposure and HLA in healthy donors (TCRdb year 2017). To prepare the library, the immunoSEQ multiplex PCR assay was applied. Imported from immuneACCESS, the table was reduced by TCRdb to in-frame sequences with V and J called. These copies leave out some clones; in studies compared against another copy, an unresolved V gene accounts for under half, and the cause of the remainder is not known. For this sample there are about 180,000 clones; 85% appear just once. More than 15% of the sample lies in the top ten. Sequencing was performed on PBMCs. All receptors come from a man aged 18 to 30 in good health and CMV-seropositive.

This chain uses TRBV16 with TRBJ1-4; D is uncertain. Trimming took 4 bases from V and 8 from J, leaving 20 bases between them. This CDR3 spans 16 amino acids. Germline V gives CDR1 KGHSY, CDR2 FQNENV. In DNA form, the CDR3 reads TGTGCCAGCAGCCTGCCGGGGATTGGATCTCGGGAAAAACTGTTTTTT. Its protein is CASSLPGIGSREKLFF.

The J gene is TRBJ1-2, the V gene TRBV4-1; 9 bases fit TRBD1. The CDR3 spans 17 residues. V was pared by 1 base and J by 7 bases, with 13 bases of the junction left unmatched. Germline CDR1 MGHRA, CDR2 YSYEKL. The CDR3 region is CASSQGLGAGQGGGYTF. The CDR3 region has the DNA TGCGCCAGCAGCCAAGGTCTTGGTGCGGGACAGGGTGGTGGCTACACCTTC.

This chain uses TRBV18 with TRBJ2-2; weak D call: TRBD2 (6 bases). The germline gives CDR1 KGHSH, CDR2 LQKENI. This CDR3 has 15 residues. Between the trimmed V and J ends, which lost 6 bases and 6 bases, there was a span of 17 bases. In DNA form, the CDR3 reads TGTGCCAGCTCCCAGTCGGAGGGGTCACCCGGGGAGCTGTTTTTT. Translation: CASSQSEGSPGELFF.

CDR3 nucleotides: TGCGCCAGCAGTCCCGGGGGGGGCTCTGGGGCCAACGTCCTGACTTTC. Translated, it gives CASSPGGGSGANVLTF. This sequence joins TRBV10-2 and TRBJ2-6; 8 nucleotides match TRBD2. The CDR3 is 16 residues long. With V trimmed by 5 bases and J by 0 bases, 3 bases remained unmatched. Germline V gives CDR1 WSHSY, CDR2 SAAADI.

The chain has TRBV6-4 and TRBJ2-7; D call uncertain. The V gene lost 2 bases and the J gene lost 2 bases, with 4 bases spanning the gap. Germline loops: CDR1 MRHNA, CDR2 SNTAGT. The CDR3 has 12 amino acids. This chain's CDR3 is CASSDPPYEQYF. As DNA, the CDR3 is TGTGCCAGCAGTGACCCTCCCTACGAGCAGTACTTC.

The V gene is TRBV11-2, the J gene TRBJ2-7; tentatively, D is TRBD2 (6 bases). Germline lookup yields CDR1 SGHAT and CDR2 FQNNGV. This CDR3 contains 18 residues. The germline V and J ends were trimmed by 2 bases and 2 bases, with 22 bases remaining between them. Here the CDR3 reads CASSLWGTTRDGAYEQYF. DNA of the CDR3: TGTGCCAGCAGCTTATGGGGCACGACGCGGGATGGGGCCTACGAGCAGTACTTC.

The chain joins TRBV2 to TRBJ1-2; TRBD1 matches at 9 bases. Losses at the gene ends were 7 bases for V and 6 bases for J; bases not matched to a gene: 15. The germline V gene encodes CDR1 SNHLY and CDR2 FYNNEI. The CDR3 has 16 residues. The DNA of the CDR3 is TGTGCCAGCACCGACCCACCGGGACAGGGTCTCGATGGCTACACCTTC. It is translated as CASTDPPGQGLDGYTF.

V usage is TRBV2 and J usage is TRBJ1-1, with a weak D call TRBD1 (5 bases). Trimming shortened V by 0 bases and J by 4 bases, and 9 bases separated the two germline ends. Germline assignment: CDR1 SNHLY and CDR2 FYNNEI. This CDR3 is 14 amino acids long. The CDR3: CASSEAPGGTEAFF. DNA of the CDR3: TGTGCCAGCAGTGAAGCGCCGGGGGGCACTGAAGCTTTCTTT.

The chain's CDR3 is CASSLDRNQPQHF. CDR3 bases: TGTGCCAGCAGTCTGGACAGAAATCAGCCCCAGCATTTT. The chain employs TRBV2 and TRBJ1-5; possibly TRBD1 for D (6 bases). This CDR3 contains 13 residues. V lost 5 bases to trimming and J lost 4 bases, with 9 bases between them. The germline V gene encodes CDR1 SNHLY and CDR2 FYNNEI.

This sequence joins TRBV28 and TRBJ1-5; TRBD1 is a possible D gene (6 bases). There are 14 residues in the CDR3. Germline CDR1 reads MDHEN; CDR2 reads SYDVKM. V lost 9 bases and J lost 2, with 14 bases in between. The DNA of the CDR3 is TGTGCCAGTAGGACAGCCCAGGGCAATCAGCCCCAGCATTTT. Its protein product is CASRTAQGNQPQHF.

V and J are TRBV6-5 and TRBJ2-7; a possible D gene is TRBD1 (5 bases). CDR3 length equals 16 residues. Per the germline V gene, CDR1 is MNHEY and CDR2 is SVGAGI. Trimming left V 1 base short and J 0 bases short, with 13 bases between. In nucleotides, the CDR3 is TGTGCCAGCAGTTACTGGGCAAGGGGAAGCTCCTACGAGCAGTACTTC. This sequence encodes CASSYWARGSSYEQYF.

The rearrangement uses TRBV30 and TRBJ2-1, with D perhaps matching TRBD2 (6 bases). V lost 0 bases to trimming and J lost 4 bases, with 10 bases between them. Germline V lookup: CDR1 GTSNPN, CDR2 SVGIG (reference sequence). The CDR3 extends over 14 amino acids. The CDR3 nucleotides are TGTGCCTGGAGTGTACGACTAGATTACAATGAGCAGTTCTTC. This translates into CAWSVRLDYNEQFF.

In its sample, this clone was seen a few times. The rearrangement uses TRBV6-1 and TRBJ1-5; D gene uncertain. The CDR3 is 13 residues long. The germline gives CDR1 MNHNS, CDR2 SASEGT. Between the trimmed V and J ends, which lost 7 bases and 5 bases, there was a span of 12 bases. The CDR3, as DNA: TGTGCCAGCAAATTCGACTGGGATCAGCCCCAGCATTTT. Translated, it gives CASKFDWDQPQHF.

The chain links TRBV2 to TRBJ1-1; 7 bases align to TRBD1. V dropped 5 bases and J dropped 8; count of bases not matched to a gene: 8. The CDR3 has 13 amino acids. Germline V CDR1 and CDR2: SNHLY, FYNNEI. The CDR3 DNA sequence: TGTGCCAGCAGTTCCACAGGGGCGGGCGAAGCTTTCTTT. Its protein product is CASSSTGAGEAFF.

The chain couples TRBV27 to TRBJ2-3, with a possible D match to TRBD2 (5 bases). This CDR3 region has 12 residues. V gave up 4 bases and J gave up 5 bases, with 7 bases separating them. CDR1 MNHEY and CDR2 SMNVEV come from the germline V gene (reference sequence). CDR3 in DNA: TGTGCCAGCAGTTCTCGGGGAGATACGCAGTATTTT. This translates into CASSSRGDTQYF.

The chain links TRBV9 to TRBJ1-1; 7 positions agree with TRBD1. Germline V gives CDR1 SGDLS, CDR2 YYNGEE. The CDR3 runs 13 residues. V shed 2 bases and J 7 bases; nucleotides not matched to a gene: 5. CDR3: CASSVLQGHEAFF. The CDR3 DNA reads as TGTGCCAGCAGCGTCTTACAGGGGCATGAAGCTTTCTTT.

The genes are TRBV5-1 and TRBJ1-2; 8 bases align to TRBD1. J was trimmed by 13 bases and V by 3 bases; bases with no gene match: 5. CDR3 size: 11 residues. Germline V gene sequence: CDR1 SGHRS, CDR2 YFSETQ. In nucleotides, the CDR3 is TGCGCCAGCAGCTCGACAGGGGTGAGCACCTTC. It yields the protein CASSSTGVSTF.

This chain connects TRBV7-2 to TRBJ2-2, with D maybe TRBD1 (6 bases). V gave up 2 bases and J gave up 5 bases, with 9 bases separating them. The CDR3 totals 14 residues. In germline, CDR1 is SGHTA, CDR2 FQGNSA. CDR3 residues: CASSLYGQTGELFF. The CDR3, as DNA: TGTGCCAGCAGCTTATACGGACAGACCGGGGAGCTGTTTTTT. Together with reference TRBV7-2 and TRBJ2-2, the CDR3 gives the full variable domain: GAGVSQSPSNKVTEKGKDVELRCDPISGHTALYWYRQSLGQGLEFLIYFQGNSAPDKSGLPSDRFSAERTGGSVSTLTIQRTQQEDSAVYLCASSLYGQTGELFFGEGSRLTVL.

This chain links TRBV27 with TRBJ1-1; 10 nucleotides align to TRBD1. J lost 0 bases, V lost 7 bases, and 5 bases had no gene match. The CDR3 is 15 residues long. CDR1 and CDR2 from the germline V gene are MNHEY and SMNVEV (reference sequence). CDR3 sequence: CASKTGGLLNTEAFF. In DNA, the CDR3 is TGTGCCAGCAAGACAGGGGGCCTCTTGAACACTGAAGCTTTCTTT.

The chain has TRBV2 and TRBJ1-2; tentative D call: TRBD1 (5 bases). The ends were cut back, 2 bases at V and 7 bases at J, with 14 bases in the middle. The CDR3 extends over 14 amino acids. Germline V gives CDR1 SNHLY, CDR2 FYNNEI. CDR3 amino acids: CASSESRAGGGYTF. CDR3 nucleotides: TGTGCCAGCAGTGAATCCAGGGCCGGTGGTGGCTACACCTTC.